These T cell receptor beta chains were read from a single sample in a study of blood T cell repertoires in COVID-19. Data came from immunoSEQ multiplex PCR; TCRdb stores just in-frame clones and leaves some out. The sample includes about half a million clones, 75% to 90% of them seen just once. Sequencing was done on a sample of peripheral blood. These receptors were collected from a human donor in a cohort sampled during active COVID-19. Both conserved end residues are part of each CDR3. Fields, in order: J gene, clone size, D gene, V gene, CDR3 DNA, CDR3 protein. D genes are given only for firm matches. Where a row states a size, it is once, few, many or the class of an expanded clone; other rows omit it.

TRBJ2-3 | few | TRBD1 | TRBV5-4 | TGTGCCAGCAGCTACTTCGACAGGGAAGCAGATACGCAGTATTTT | CASSYFDREADTQYF
TRBJ2-3 | . | TRBD2 | TRBV29-1 | TGCAGCGTTGTGGTACTAGCGGCCATTGGTACGCAGTATTTT | CSVVVLAAIGTQYF
TRBJ2-7 | . | TRBD1 | TRBV9 | TGTGCCAGCAGCTTTGGACAGGGCATACCCTACGAGCAGTACTTC | CASSFGQGIPYEQYF
TRBJ1-1 | . | . | TRBV5-1 | TGCGCCAGCAGCTCGGGACATATGAACACTGAAGCTTTCTTT | CASSSGHMNTEAFF
TRBJ2-2 | . | . | TRBV13 | TGTGCCAGCCGTGAGGCGGGATCTAACACCGGGGAGCTGTTTTTT | CASREAGSNTGELFF
TRBJ1-4 | . | . | TRBV12-3/TRBV12-4 | TGTGCCAGCAGTTTGGCCGCTAATGAAAAACTGTTTTTT | CASSLAANEKLFF
TRBJ2-7 | . | TRBD1 | TRBV5-1 | TGCGCCAGCGCCTCTGGTTTCGGGACAGGGGGCTACGAGCAGTACTTC | CASASGFGTGGYEQYF
TRBJ2-2 | . | . | TRBV7-3 | TGTGCCAGCAGCTGGGCTCCCTCCACGCCGGGGGAGCTGTTTTTT | CASSWAPSTPGELFF
TRBJ2-7 | . | . | TRBV19 | TGTGCCAGTAGTATATCCTCTCGGGGGACCCAAGGGTCCTACGAGCAGTACTTC | CASSISSRGTQGSYEQYF
TRBJ1-5 | . | . | TRBV2 | TGTGCCAGCAGTAGCCTTGCACCCGAGGAGCCCCAGCATTTT | CASSSLAPEEPQHF
TRBJ2-4 | . | . | TRBV19 | TGTGCCAGTAGTATAGGGGCAGACAGTGTCATCCATCCCCTATACCACATCAAAAACATTCAGTACTTC | CASSIGADSVIHPLYHIKNIQYF
TRBJ2-7 | . | TRBD2 | TRBV29-1 | TGCAGCGTTGGGCCTAGCGGTGCCTACGAGCAGTACTTC | CSVGPSGAYEQYF
TRBJ2-2 | . | . | TRBV7-2 | TGTGCCAGCTCTATCCGGAGCTCGAACACCGGGGAGCTGTTTTTT | CASSIRSSNTGELFF
TRBJ2-7 | . | . | TRBV10-3 | TGTGCCATCAGTCAGATTAGGGGCCACGAGCAGTACTTC | CAISQIRGHEQYF
TRBJ1-1 | . | TRBD1 | TRBV27 | TGTGCCAGCAGGGGACAGGGGGGGATGAACACTGAAGCTTTCTTT | CASRGQGGMNTEAFF
TRBJ2-1 | . | TRBD2 | TRBV6-4 | TGTGCCAGCACCACTAGCGGCTCCTACAATGAGCAGTTCTTC | CASTTSGSYNEQFF
TRBJ2-2 | . | . | TRBV9 | TGTGCCAGCAGCGTAGGCGGGAACACCGGGGAGCTGTTTTTT | CASSVGGNTGELFF
TRBJ1-1 | . | . | TRBV15 | TGTGCCACCAGCAGAGAGTTGGGCCAGGGATCTGAAGCTTTCTTT | CATSRELGQGSEAFF
TRBJ2-3 | . | . | TRBV10-1 | TGCGCCAGCAGTGAGTCGAATCGAGCGGCTAGCACAGATACGCAGTATTTT | CASSESNRAASTDTQYF
TRBJ1-1 | . | . | TRBV3-1/TRBV3-2 | TGTGCCAGCAGCCAAGATTGGGGAGTGGGGACTGAAGCTTTCTTT | CASSQDWGVGTEAFF
TRBJ2-7 | once | . | TRBV6-5 | TGTGCCAGCAGTTACACGACGGGAACCTACGAGCAGTACTTC | CASSYTTGTYEQYF
TRBJ1-2 | . | . | TRBV6-6 | TGTGCCAGCAGTTACTTGACGATAGAGGTTGGAGGCTACACCTTC | CASSYLTIEVGGYTF
TRBJ2-3 | . | TRBD1 | TRBV20-1 | TGCAGTGCTAGTCTGAGGGGACAGGGTTTTTCCACAGATACGCAGTATTTT | CSASLRGQGFSTDTQYF
TRBJ2-1 | . | TRBD2 | TRBV7-3 | TGTGCCAGCAGCTTAGGTTCGATAGCGGGAGTGCTCAATGAGCAGTTCTTC | CASSLGSIAGVLNEQFF
TRBJ2-7 | . | TRBD1 | TRBV29-1 | TGCAGCGTGGGAGGGGGACAGGGGGTTAACGAGCAGTACTTC | CSVGGGQGVNEQYF